Listed below are T cell receptor beta chains from one sample, sequenced in a study of CD8 T cells in Susac syndrome. TCRdb ran MiXCR on the immunoSEQ multiplex PCR reads and lists one entry per CDR3 protein. The sample contains approximately 120,000 distinct CDR3 sequences, roughly 97% of which appear only once. The sequenced material came from CD4+ T cells from PBMCs. The receptors were gathered from a human donor in good health. Each CDR3 is given with its conserved first and last residue. A D gene is named only where the DNA matches it firmly. Some rows have no size entry. The others give once, few or many, or a class for an expanded clone.

j_call v_call clone_size d_call cdr3_nt cdr3_aa
TRBJ2-2 TRBV3-1 NA NA TGTGCCAGCAGCCCCCATCACTACACCGGGGAGCTGTTTTTT CASSPHHYTGELFF
TRBJ2-1 TRBV7-9 NA NA TGTGCCAGCAGCTTTGTGCGGGGTGGATACAATGAGCAGTTCTTC CASSFVRGGYNEQFF
TRBJ1-4 TRBV2 NA NA TGTGCCAGCGGGCGAGTAGGGCTGACTAATGAAAAACTGTTTTTT CASGRVGLTNEKLFF
TRBJ2-1 TRBV7-9 NA NA TGTGCCAGCAGCCCTCAGCGGCTAGCGACGGATGAGCAGTTCTTC CASSPQRLATDEQFF
TRBJ1-2 TRBV29-1 NA NA TGCAGCGTTGAATCCCCATCTACAGGAAACTATGGCTACACCTTC CSVESPSTGNYGYTF
TRBJ1-1 TRBV6-1 NA NA TGTGCCAGCAGTGAAAGGGACACTGAAGCTTTCTTT CASSERDTEAFF
TRBJ1-4 TRBV19 NA NA TGTGCCAGTAGTATCAGCGTGGGCGAAACTAATGAAAAACTGTTTTTT CASSISVGETNEKLFF
TRBJ2-7 TRBV7-2 once NA TGTGCCAGCAGCTCCGACAGACACTACGAGCAGTACTTC CASSSDRHYEQYF
TRBJ2-7 TRBV20-1 NA NA TGCAGTGCTCCAAAGGCGGCAGGGACCTACGAGCAGTACTTC CSAPKAAGTYEQYF
TRBJ2-7 TRBV29-1 NA NA TGCAGCGGCTCGACAGATCGCTACGAGCAGTACTTC CSGSTDRYEQYF
TRBJ2-1 TRBV5-1 NA NA TGCGCCAGCAGCTTGGGGGCTGCATATGAGCAGTTCTTC CASSLGAAYEQFF
TRBJ1-2 TRBV7-2 NA NA TGTGCCAGCAGCGGCCGGGACCCTCGCTATGGCTACACCTTC CASSGRDPRYGYTF
TRBJ2-5 TRBV3-1 NA NA TGTGCCAGCAGCCAAGATGCGCTAGCGACCTCGGTGGACTTC CASSQDALATSVDF
TRBJ2-1 TRBV5-6 NA NA TGTGCCAGCAGCTTGAGGAGGGGACAAGAGCAGTTCTTC CASSLRRGQEQFF
TRBJ2-1 TRBV5-4 NA TRBD2 TGTGCCAGCAGCTTTACGACTAGCGGGAGGGCCAGGGATGAGCAGTTCTTC CASSFTTSGRARDEQFF
TRBJ2-7 TRBV18 NA TRBD1 TGTGCCAGCTCAGGACAGGGGAACTACGAGCAGTACTTC CASSGQGNYEQYF
TRBJ1-2 TRBV7-2 NA NA TGTGCCAGCAGCTTAGAGCCAGCCGTTTCATACTATGGCTACACCTTC CASSLEPAVSYYGYTF
TRBJ2-7 TRBV6-2/TRBV6-3 NA TRBD1 TGTGCCAGCAGTTCAACCGGGACAGGGCGTGGCGAGCAGTACTTC CASSSTGTGRGEQYF
TRBJ1-1 TRBV13 NA NA TGTGCCACCAAAGGTGGAAGGGTGGACACTGAAGCTTTCTTT CATKGGRVDTEAFF
TRBJ1-2 TRBV4-2 NA NA TGTGCCAGCAGCCAAGTAGCGGGGGACTATGGCTACACCTTC CASSQVAGDYGYTF